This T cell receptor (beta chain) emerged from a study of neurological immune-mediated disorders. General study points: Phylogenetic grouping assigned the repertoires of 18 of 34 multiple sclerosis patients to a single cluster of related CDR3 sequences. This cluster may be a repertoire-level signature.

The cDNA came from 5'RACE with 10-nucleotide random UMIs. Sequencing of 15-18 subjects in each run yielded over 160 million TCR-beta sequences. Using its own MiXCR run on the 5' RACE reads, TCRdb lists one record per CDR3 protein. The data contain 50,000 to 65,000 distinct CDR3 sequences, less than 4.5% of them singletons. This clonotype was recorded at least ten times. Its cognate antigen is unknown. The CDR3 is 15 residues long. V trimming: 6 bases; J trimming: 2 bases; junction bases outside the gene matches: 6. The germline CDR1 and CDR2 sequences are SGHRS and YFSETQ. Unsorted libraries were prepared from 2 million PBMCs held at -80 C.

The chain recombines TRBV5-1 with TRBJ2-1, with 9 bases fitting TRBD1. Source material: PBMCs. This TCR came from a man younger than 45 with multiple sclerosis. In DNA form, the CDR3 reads TGCGCCAGCAAAGAGGGGACAGGGACCTACAATGAGCAGTTCTTC. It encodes CASKEGTGTYNEQFF.